The clone carrying this T cell receptor beta chain was seen repeatedly, ten times or more. The data stem from a study of Graves' ophthalmopathy and Graves' hyperthyroidism. The authors diagnosed from clinical symptoms, serum thyroxine, TRAb, thyroid ultrasound and orbital computed tomography. RNA served as the template for amplifying TCR beta CDR3 regions. The library came from an HTBI-primed first-round RT-PCR and a second-round multiplex PCR. Using its own MiXCR run on the multiplex PCR reads, TCRdb lists one record per CDR3 protein. The table lists some 350,000 distinct CDR3 sequences, about 18% of them singletons. The CDR3 is 14 residues long. V lost 8 bases and J lost 8; bases outside the gene matches: 13. Germline V CDR1 and CDR2: MNHEY, SVGEGT.

This clonotype was obtained from an adult woman with stable Graves' hyperthyroidism. Input material: peripheral blood. V and J are TRBV6-2 or TRBV6-3 and TRBJ2-7, with 9 positions matching TRBD2. The DNA of the CDR3 is TGTGCCAGCGGGGATAGCGGGAGATCTTGGAAGCAGTACTTC. Amino acid sequence: CASGDSGRSWKQYF.